This T cell receptor (beta chain) was documented in a study of T cells after posttransplantation cyclophosphamide. This clone was seen ten or more times. Its specificity is unknown. The related graft donor's blood sample was taken on the day of bone marrow donation. Findings of the study overall: Recipient CMV seropositivity and CMV reactivation strongly tracked TRB clonality.

The germline CDR1 and CDR2 sequences are SGHTS and YDEGEE. The CDR3 has 14 amino acids. V was clipped by 0 bases and J by 4 bases, with 5 bases between them. Sequenced by immunoSEQ multiplex PCR; TCRdb stores in-frame clones only, minus some. The record shows 40,000 or so clones for this sample, with no singletons present. This receptor was taken from a man aged 25 to 40 in good health and a related stem cell transplant donor. Sequencing used PBMCs. This chain joins TRBV5-8 and TRBJ1-6; D remains ambiguous. The CDR3 nucleotides are TGTGCCAGCAGCTTGGTAGGGTATAATTCACCCCTCCACTTT. Translation: CASSLVGYNSPLHF.